These 17 T cell receptor beta chains share one sample of origin, sequenced in a study of T cells in Graves' hyperthyroidism and ophthalmopathy. Regions amplified from RNA transcripts were the TCR beta CDR3 regions. When the TCR CDR3 underwent first-round RT-PCR, the HTBI primer set was used. TCRdb reprocessed the multiplex PCR reads with MiXCR, giving one entry per CDR3 protein. This table has 600,000 to 750,000 distinct CDR3 sequences, approximately 15% appearing once. Sequenced input: blood. All receptors come from a man over 45 with Graves' hyperthyroidism.

This clonotype was seen a few times. The chain employs TRBV18 and TRBJ2-7, with TRBD1 identical over 10 bases. The J segment lost 5 bases and the V segment lost 1 base, leaving 5 bases of the junction unmatched. CDR3 length equals 15 residues. The germline V gene has CDR1 KGHSH and CDR2 LQKENI. The CDR3 sequence is CASSPQGQGYHEQYF. The CDR3 bases are TGTGCCAGCTCACCACAGGGACAGGGGTACCACGAGCAGTACTTC.

This clonotype was counted many times. The chain is built from TRBV11-2 and TRBJ2-2; 7 bases match TRBD2. The germline V gene encodes CDR1 SGHAT and CDR2 FQNNGV. V shed 0 bases, J shed 5 bases, and the junction held 0 bases outside the gene matches. The CDR3 spans 14 residues. CDR3 protein: CASSLEAGTGELFF. The CDR3 DNA sequence: TGTGCCAGCAGCTTAGAAGCGGGAACCGGGGAGCTGTTTTTT.

J is TRBJ2-7 and V is TRBV27, with D perhaps matching TRBD1 (7 bases). This CDR3 has 13 residues. Germline loops: CDR1 MNHEY, CDR2 SMNVEV (reference sequence). Trimming cost V 8 bases and J 3 bases, with 14 bases left between them. CDR3 protein: CASRGDRNYEQYF. Written as DNA, the CDR3 is TGTGCCAGCCGCGGGGACAGAAACTACGAGCAGTACTTC.

The rearrangement links TRBV13 to TRBJ2-5; possibly TRBD1 for D (6 bases). CDR3 length: 16 residues. Per germline, CDR1 PRHDT and CDR2 FYEKMQ (reference sequence). Trimming took 2 bases from V and 1 from J, leaving 14 bases between them. CDR3 amino acids: CASSLNSRTAQETQYF. CDR3 nucleotides: TGTGCCAGCAGCTTAAATAGTAGGACAGCCCAAGAGACCCAGTACTTC.

This clonotype has a count of ten or more. The rearrangement links TRBV27 to TRBJ1-2, with D possibly TRBD1 on 5 matching bases. Germline CDR1 is MNHEY and CDR2 is SMNVEV (reference sequence). The CDR3 contains 14 residues. The V end lost 0 bases, the J end lost 2 bases, and 7 bases lay between the germline ends. CDR3 amino acids: CASSLSAGNYGYTF. The CDR3 nucleotides read TGTGCCAGCAGTTTATCGGCAGGGAACTATGGCTACACCTTC.

This clonotype was counted only a few times. This rearrangement joins TRBV6-1 to TRBJ1-2, with D perhaps matching TRBD1 (5 bases). The germline gives CDR1 MNHNS, CDR2 SASEGT. CDR3 size: 14 residues. V lost 3 bases and J lost 6, with 14 bases in between. The CDR3 is CASSDMGRDDGYTF. CDR3 DNA: TGTGCCAGCAGTGATATGGGCAGGGATGATGGCTACACCTTC.

This clonotype was detected a few times. The chain links TRBV3-1 to TRBJ2-1; 10 bases match TRBD2. V lost 3 bases and J lost 5; bases outside the gene matches: 4. The CDR3 has 15 amino acids. The germline V gene encodes CDR1 LGHDT and CDR2 YNNKEL (reference sequence). The CDR3 DNA follows: TGTGCCAGCAGCCATGACCTAGCGGGGGACAATGAGCAGTTCTTC. The encoded protein is CASSHDLAGDNEQFF.

The chain combines TRBV7-9 with TRBJ1-4; 10 bases map to TRBD1. Per the germline V gene, CDR1 is SEHNR and CDR2 is FQNEAQ (reference sequence). This CDR3 contains 17 residues. V lost 5 bases to trimming and J lost 0 bases; unmatched junction nucleotides: 6. The CDR3 here is CASSGTGAVATNEKLFF. The CDR3 nucleotides are TGTGCCAGCAGCGGGACAGGGGCCGTTGCAACTAATGAAAAACTGTTTTTT.

The chain carries TRBV5-1 and TRBJ2-7, with D hard to call. The ends were cut back, 3 bases at V and 2 bases at J, with 18 bases in the middle. From germline, CDR1 is SGHRS and CDR2 YFSETQ. CDR3 length: 16 amino acids. The DNA of the CDR3 is TGCGCCAGCAGCTCTGGACCTGACACGGAGACCTACGAGCAGTACTTC. This encodes CASSSGPDTETYEQYF.

This clonotype was seen repeatedly, ten times or more. The chain combines TRBV11-2 with TRBJ2-3; 10 bases are shared with TRBD2. V lost 5 bases to trimming and J lost 4 bases; unmatched junction nucleotides: 12. Per germline, CDR1 SGHAT and CDR2 FQNNGV. The CDR3 has 17 amino acids. CDR3 bases: TGTGCCAGCAGCCCTTTAACCAGCGGGAGGGGGGCAGATACGCAGTATTTT. Amino acids: CASSPLTSGRGADTQYF.

This clonotype showed up many times. This chain links TRBV7-2 with TRBJ1-1, with 8 bases lining up with TRBD1. The germline CDR1 and CDR2 sequences are SGHTA and FQGNSA. J lost 10 bases, V lost 7 bases, and 20 bases had no gene match. CDR3 length: 16 amino acids. The CDR3 coding sequence is TGTGCCAGCACCCCTGGAGACAGGGGCCGCCGGAGGGGAGCTTTCTTT. Amino acid sequence: CASTPGDRGRRRGAFF.

This clonotype was picked up many times. The chain uses TRBV14 and TRBJ2-1; 10 bases are shared with TRBD2. V was clipped by 2 bases and J by 7 bases; unmatched bases: 11. Germline V gene sequence: CDR1 SGHDN, CDR2 FVKESK. The CDR3 is made up of 17 amino acids. The CDR3 DNA reads as TGTGCCAGCAGCCAAAGCTTAGCGGGAGGCCCTCTGAATGAGCAGTTCTTC. This encodes CASSQSLAGGPLNEQFF.

This clonotype showed up many times. The rearrangement joins TRBV28 to TRBJ1-1; D is unclear. The CDR3 totals 14 residues. Trimming took 5 bases from V and 1 from J, leaving 11 bases between them. CDR1 is MDHEN and CDR2 is SYDVKM in the germline V gene. The CDR3 loop is CASSLAWENTEAFF. The CDR3 DNA reads TGTGCCAGCAGTCTGGCTTGGGAGAACACTGAAGCTTTCTTT.

This clonotype was detected many times. This chain links TRBV27 with TRBJ2-3; tentatively, D is TRBD2 (5 bases). From germline, CDR1 is MNHEY and CDR2 SMNVEV (reference sequence). The CDR3 sequence is 15 residues long. Trimming cost V 2 bases and J 6 bases, with 15 bases left between them. This CDR3 is CASSLAGEIGDTQYF. The CDR3 bases are TGTGCCAGCAGTTTAGCGGGCGAGATCGGGGATACGCAGTATTTT.

This clonotype was seen only a few times. The chain couples TRBV20-1 to TRBJ2-5; 7 nucleotides line up with TRBD2. CDR1 DFQATT and CDR2 SNEGSKA come from the germline V gene (reference sequence). J was trimmed by 0 bases and V by 0 bases; bases with no gene match: 13. This CDR3 contains 18 residues. Here the CDR3 reads CSARERLAVNMYQETQYF. CDR3 nucleotides: TGCAGTGCTAGAGAGAGGCTAGCGGTAAATATGTACCAAGAGACCCAGTACTTC.

This clonotype was recorded many times. The V and J genes are TRBV20-1 and TRBJ2-1; D ambiguous. V was shortened by 2 bases and J by 4 bases, with 3 bases between the two germline ends. Germline V gives CDR1 DFQATT, CDR2 SNEGSKA (reference sequence). This CDR3 contains 11 residues. For the CDR3, the DNA is TGCAGTGCTAGACTGTACAATGAGCAGTTCTTC. Amino acid sequence: CSARLYNEQFF.

This clonotype has ten or more counts. The gene calls are TRBV9 and TRBJ2-5; the D is unclear. The CDR3 covers 12 residues. Trimming took off 3 bases at V and 4 bases at J, with 7 bases between the two ends. Germline CDR1 is SGDLS and CDR2 is YYNGEE. CDR3 nucleotides: TGTGCCAGCAGCGGAAGGACAGAGACCCAGTACTTC. It yields the protein CASSGRTETQYF.